This T cell receptor (beta chain) was observed in a study of blood T cell repertoires in COVID-19. Study-level information: Nucleic acid was either cDNA or gDNA, and it came from T cells, B-cell-depleted T cells, or PBMCs.

Clones were sequenced by immunoSEQ multiplex PCR, and TCRdb holds only the in-frame ones, with some missing. Among about 100,000 clones listed, more than 80% were seen once. Germline V gene lookup returns CDR1 GTSNPN and CDR2 SVGIG (reference sequence). The CDR3 contains 13 residues. Trimming took off 0 bases at V and 0 bases at J, with 5 bases between the two ends. The receptor was isolated from a man aged 40-55 years with active or convalescent COVID-19. The sample consisted of peripheral blood. The chain has TRBV30 and TRBJ1-1; D not certain. The CDR3 reads CAWSVHVNTEAFF. CDR3 bases: TGTGCCTGGAGTGTACATGTGAACACTGAAGCTTTCTTT.